Reported below is one T cell receptor beta chain. Antigen unknown. These data are taken from a study of cytomegalovirus exposure and HLA in healthy donors. Overall study findings and caveats: Confirmation in vitro established that three CMV-associated chains were specific for CMV antigens.

Use of 60 Vbeta and 13 Jbeta primers characterized the PCR. Sequenced by immunoSEQ multiplex PCR; TCRdb stores in-frame clones only, minus some. The profile shows around 140,000 clones, approximately 82% of them singletons. This clonotype originated in a young man in good health and CMV-seropositive. Sequenced material: PBMCs.

CDR3: CASSSGSLTNEQYF. DNA of the CDR3: TGCGCCAGCAGCTCGGGATCTCTGACGAACGAGCAGTACTTC. The chain recombines TRBV5-1 with TRBJ2-7; D possibly corresponds to TRBD2 (5 bases). V was clipped by 3 bases and J by 5 bases, with 15 bases between them. CDR1 is SGHRS, CDR2 YFSETQ, per germline. This CDR3 is built from 14 residues.